This T cell receptor (beta chain) derives from a study of long-term antiretroviral therapy in people with HIV. Of note for this clone: The antigen remains unidentified.

Every specimen provided 1-10 million cryopreserved PBMC before DNA extraction took place. Whole-study findings and limits: Pre-ART expanded TRB clones stayed dominant throughout, though often decreasing after ART. HIV repertoire CDR3 lengths ranged less widely than those of controls.

CDR3 size: 14 residues. V was shortened by 3 bases and J by 1 base, with 8 bases between the two germline ends. The germline V gene has CDR1 KGHSH and CDR2 LQKENI. An immunoSEQ assay, version v3.0, was performed at survey level. Profiled with immunoSEQ multiplex PCR; TCRdb holds only in-frame clones, not every one. Among under 20,000 clones listed, around four fifths were seen once. The TCR sequence derives from a man aged 25-45 years with HIV. Sample: unsorted PBMCs, taken roughly 2.2 years before starting antiretroviral therapy. The chain carries TRBV18 and TRBJ2-3; tentative D call: TRBD2 (5 bases). In nucleotides, the CDR3 is TGTGCCAGCTCACCTTTGCGGGGCACAGATACGCAGTATTTT. This translates into CASSPLRGTDTQYF.